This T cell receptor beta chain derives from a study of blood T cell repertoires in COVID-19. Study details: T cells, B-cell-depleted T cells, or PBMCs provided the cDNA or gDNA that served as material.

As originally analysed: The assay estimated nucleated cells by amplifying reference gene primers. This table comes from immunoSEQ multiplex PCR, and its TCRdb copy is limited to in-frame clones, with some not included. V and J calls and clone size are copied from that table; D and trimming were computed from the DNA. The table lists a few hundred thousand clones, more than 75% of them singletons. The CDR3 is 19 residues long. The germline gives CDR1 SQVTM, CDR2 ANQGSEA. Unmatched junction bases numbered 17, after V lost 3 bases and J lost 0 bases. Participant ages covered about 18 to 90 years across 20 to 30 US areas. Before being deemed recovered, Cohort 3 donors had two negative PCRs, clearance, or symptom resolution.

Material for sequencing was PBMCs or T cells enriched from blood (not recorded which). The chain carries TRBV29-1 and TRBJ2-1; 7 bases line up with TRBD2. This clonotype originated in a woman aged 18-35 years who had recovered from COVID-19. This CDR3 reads CSVEKKGGHPKLSYNEQFF. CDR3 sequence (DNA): TGCAGCGTTGAGAAAAAGGGAGGGCACCCCAAACTCTCCTACAATGAGCAGTTCTTC.